This T cell receptor beta chain came from a study of blood T cell repertoires in COVID-19. Overall study: Specimens from acute and convalescent COVID-19 originated in the United States, Italy and Spain. From T cells, B-cell-depleted T cells, or PBMCs came the material, which was cDNA or gDNA.

Per the authors' pipeline: The authors estimated nucleated cell counts from reference gene primer amplification. Sequencing used immunoSEQ multiplex PCR; TCRdb keeps in-frame clones, though not all of them. V and J calls and clone size are as listed in that table; D and trimming were resolved from the DNA. The table has roughly 190,000 clones, about 85% seen once. The CDR3 consists of 13 residues. Per the germline V gene, CDR1 is MNHEY and CDR2 is SVGAGI. With 10 bases clipped from V and 3 bases from J, the junction kept 2 bases outside the gene matches. The chain couples TRBV6-5 to TRBJ2-7, with 14 bases aligning to TRBD2. Input material: peripheral blood. The source is a man younger than 45 with acute or convalescent COVID-19. DNA for the CDR3: TGTGCCACCGGGACTAGCGGGGGCTACGAGCAGTACTTC. It is translated as CATGTSGGYEQYF.